Shown below are 28 T cell receptor beta chains from a single sample sequenced in a study of blood T cells in healthy people across ages. Together with a sample-barcoded 5' primer, a J-beta primer mix was included in a second PCR lasting roughly 6 to 12 cycles. TCRdb re-derived calls from the 5' RACE reads in MiXCR, one entry per CDR3 protein. The data contain hundreds of thousands of distinct CDR3 sequences, roughly 56% of them singletons. The specimen was blood. The receptors here all came from a middle-aged man in good health.

The chain recombines TRBV27 with TRBJ2-3; D possibly corresponds to TRBD2 (6 bases). The CDR3 loop spans 19 amino acids. Germline CDR1 reads MNHEY; CDR2 reads SMNVEV (reference sequence). Trimming took 6 bases from V and 1 from J, leaving 26 bases between them. CDR3 in amino acids: CASSPGLAGRREGTDTQYF. CDR3 in DNA: TGTGCCAGCAGCCCAGGACTGGCGGGAAGGAGAGAAGGCACAGATACGCAGTATTTT.

V gene TRBV6-2 or TRBV6-3 combines with J gene TRBJ2-5; a possible D gene is TRBD2 (6 bases). Trimming pared 4 bases from V and 13 bases from J, leaving 16 bases between. Germline lookup yields CDR1 MNHEY and CDR2 SVGEGT. The CDR3 totals 12 residues. The CDR3 reads CASSSSWGRLYF. The CDR3 DNA sequence: TGTGCCAGCAGTTCATCATGGGGGAGGTTGTACTTC.

This clonotype was found a few times. The chain joins TRBV3-1 to TRBJ2-3; 7 nucleotides align to TRBD2. Germline values: CDR1 LGHDT, CDR2 YNNKEL (reference sequence). J lost 1 base, V lost 2 bases, and 3 bases had no gene match. The CDR3 loop spans 15 amino acids. CDR3 in DNA: TGTGCCAGCAGCCAATCTAGCGGTCGCACAGATACGCAGTATTTT. This sequence encodes CASSQSSGRTDTQYF.

The rearrangement uses TRBV20-1 and TRBJ2-7; D gene unclear. The CDR3 is 11 amino acids. Looked up from germline, CDR1 is DFQATT and CDR2 is SNEGSKA (reference sequence). Trimming removed 0 bases from V and 3 bases from J, with 3 bases in between. Here the CDR3 reads CSAREYYEQYF. The CDR3 coding sequence is TGCAGTGCTAGAGAGTACTACGAGCAGTACTTC.

This clonotype came up a few times. V is TRBV6-5 and J is TRBJ2-7; a weak D match, TRBD2 (5 bases). This CDR3 is 15 amino acids long. The V end was cut by 8 bases, the J end by 2 bases, with 19 bases between. Germline V lookup: CDR1 MNHEY, CDR2 SVGAGI. DNA for the CDR3: TGTGCCAGCTCCGCCTTATCCGGGGAAGCCTACGAGCAGTACTTC. Protein: CASSALSGEAYEQYF.

V gene TRBV6-1 combines with J gene TRBJ2-7; D possibly corresponds to TRBD1 (6 bases). The CDR3 is 13 amino acids. Germline-derived CDR1 and CDR2 are MNHNS and SASEGT. V lost 5 bases and J lost 8, with 16 bases in between. CDR3 in amino acids: CASSPTGTTQQYF. The DNA for the CDR3 is TGTGCCAGCAGTCCAACCGGGACAACCCAGCAGTACTTC.

This clonotype was counted only a few times. V usage is TRBV20-1 and J usage is TRBJ2-2, with a weak D call TRBD2 (6 bases). CDR1 is DFQATT and CDR2 is SNEGSKA in the germline V gene (reference sequence). The CDR3 runs 18 residues. V dropped 1 base and J dropped 5 bases, with 23 bases sitting between them. CDR3 coding DNA: TGCAGTGCTAGAGCCCCCATGGCGGGGACCACCCGAACCGGGGAGCTGTTTTTT. This codes for CSARAPMAGTTRTGELFF.

The chain couples TRBV20-1 to TRBJ2-2; 7 positions agree with TRBD1. The V gene's germline CDR1 is DFQATT and CDR2 SNEGSKA (reference sequence). The CDR3 contains 14 residues. The CDR3 sequence: CSLKGQGDTGELFF. CDR3 coding DNA: TGCAGCCTCAAGGGGCAGGGGGACACCGGGGAGCTGTTTTTT.

CDR3 bases: TGTGCCAGCAGTTCACAGGGTCTGGTATCGTTTGGGGCCAACGTCCTGACTTTC. Protein product: CASSSQGLVSFGANVLTF. This chain connects TRBV28 to TRBJ2-6; D may be TRBD1 (6 bases). In germline, CDR1 is MDHEN, CDR2 SYDVKM. The CDR3 has 18 residues. V lost 4 bases to trimming and J lost 3 bases, with 19 bases between them.

This clonotype was counted between two and nine times. The chain couples TRBV20-1 to TRBJ2-7; 7 bases agree with TRBD1. Germline values: CDR1 DFQATT, CDR2 SNEGSKA (reference sequence). V was pared by 0 bases and J by 3 bases, with 11 bases of the junction left unmatched. This CDR3 has 16 amino acids. CDR3 nucleotide sequence: TGCAGTGCTAGAGATTTAAGAACAGGGGTAGGCTACGAGCAGTACTTC. It is translated as CSARDLRTGVGYEQYF.

The gene calls are TRBV10-2 and TRBJ2-3; the match to TRBD2 covers 12 bases. The junction had 9 bases not matched to a gene; V was cut back by 6 bases and J by 2 bases. Per germline, CDR1 WSHSY and CDR2 SAAADI. The CDR3 covers 17 residues. The CDR3 coding sequence is TGCGCCAGCAGCCCGGGACTAGCGGGCGTATTCACAGATACGCAGTATTTT. Translated, it gives CASSPGLAGVFTDTQYF.

CDR3 protein: CASSLFRGGSEQYF. The DNA for the CDR3 is TGTGCCAGCAGTTTGTTTAGGGGAGGTTCCGAGCAGTACTTC. The chain couples TRBV28 to TRBJ2-7, with D possibly being TRBD2 (6 bases). Trimming took 3 bases from V and 6 from J, leaving 15 bases between them. CDR3 size: 14 residues. CDR1 is MDHEN and CDR2 is SYDVKM in the germline V gene.

The rearrangement links TRBV20-1 to TRBJ2-1; the match to TRBD2 covers 10 bases. Trimming took 6 bases from V and 8 from J; bases not matched to a gene: 10. This CDR3 spans 14 amino acids. Germline V gene data show CDR1 as DFQATT and CDR2 as SNEGSKA (reference sequence). CDR3 loop: CSALLAGRFDEQFF. CDR3 DNA: TGCAGTGCCCTACTAGCGGGACGTTTCGATGAGCAGTTCTTC.

This clonotype has just one count. V is TRBV7-2 and J is TRBJ1-1; D is perhaps TRBD1 (6 bases). Germline V gives CDR1 SGHTA, CDR2 FQGNSA. The CDR3 extends over 17 amino acids. Between the trimmed V and J ends, which lost 1 base and 1 base, there was a span of 16 bases. The CDR3 region is CASSLEGVGTGNTEAFF. The CDR3 nucleotides read TGTGCCAGCAGCTTAGAGGGGGTCGGGACGGGGAACACTGAAGCTTTCTTT.

This clonotype appeared a single time. The chain recombines TRBV29-1 with TRBJ2-3; D is ambiguous. Trimming cost V 7 bases and J 2 bases, with 7 bases left between them. The CDR3 runs 11 residues. Germline CDR1 and CDR2: SQVTM and ANQGSEA. The CDR3 nucleotides are TGCAGCGGAAGCCCCACAGATACGCAGTATTTT. It codes for CSGSPTDTQYF.

This clonotype was counted ten times or more. The chain carries TRBV3-1 and TRBJ1-1; D might be TRBD1 (6 bases). CDR1 and CDR2 from the germline V gene are LGHDT and YNNKEL (reference sequence). This CDR3 has 15 amino acids. Trimming left V 1 base short and J 6 bases short, with 15 bases between. The DNA for the CDR3 is TGTGCCAGCAGCCAAGGCCTACAGGGCTCCGCTGAAGCTTTCTTT. Translation: CASSQGLQGSAEAFF.

This rearrangement joins TRBV20-1 to TRBJ2-7, with TRBD2 matching over 11 bases. The CDR3 has 14 amino acids. V gave up 6 bases and J gave up 4 bases; unmatched junction bases: 8. Germline V CDR1 and CDR2: DFQATT, SNEGSKA (reference sequence). The CDR3 here is CSAQTSGSPYEQYF. As DNA, the CDR3 is TGCAGTGCCCAAACTAGCGGGAGCCCATACGAGCAGTACTTC.

In its sample, this clonotype was seen a few times. This chain connects TRBV9 to TRBJ2-7; a possible D gene is TRBD2 (5 bases). V lost 4 bases and J 4 bases, leaving 21 bases between the germline ends. CDR1 is SGDLS, CDR2 YYNGEE, per germline. The CDR3 covers 16 residues. The CDR3: CASSPTDSSPLYEQYF. CDR3 DNA: TGTGCCAGCAGCCCGACGGACTCCTCTCCACTATACGAGCAGTACTTC.

V and J are TRBV5-1 and TRBJ1-6, with TRBD1 matching over 7 bases. The germline V gene has CDR1 SGHRS and CDR2 YFSETQ. The CDR3 spans 16 residues. Germline trimming cut 2 bases from V and 0 bases from J; bases unmatched to any gene: 2. The CDR3 coding sequence is TGCGCCAGCAGCTTCAGGGGGAGCTCCTATAATTCACCCCTCCACTTT. It specifies CASSFRGSSYNSPLHF.

J is TRBJ2-7 and V is TRBV6-1, with 10 nucleotides matching TRBD2. This CDR3 has 17 residues. V lost 3 bases to trimming and J lost 0 bases; unmatched junction nucleotides: 8. Germline assignment: CDR1 MNHNS and CDR2 SASEGT. CDR3 coding DNA: TGTGCCAGCAGTGATCGGAAGCGGGAGGGACTCTCCTACGAGCAGTACTTC. This sequence encodes CASSDRKREGLSYEQYF.

The rearrangement links TRBV2 to TRBJ1-1; a weak D match, TRBD1 (5 bases). CDR1 and CDR2 from the germline V gene are SNHLY and FYNNEI. The CDR3 runs 13 residues. Trimming pared 5 bases from V and 1 base from J, leaving 8 bases between. Written as DNA, the CDR3 is TGTGCCAGCAGTCAAGGGGAGAACACTGAAGCTTTCTTT. Protein: CASSQGENTEAFF.

The V gene is TRBV24-1, the J gene TRBJ2-1, with D unresolved. This CDR3 spans 16 amino acids. Germline CDR1 and CDR2: KGHDR and SFDVKD. V gave up 6 bases and J gave up 2 bases, with 16 bases separating them. The CDR3 spells CATSRGSSSTYNEQFF. The CDR3, as DNA: TGTGCCACCAGTCGAGGCTCGTCGAGCACCTACAATGAGCAGTTCTTC.

In this sample, this clonotype turned up once. J is TRBJ1-1 and V is TRBV27; D gene ambiguous. CDR1 is MNHEY and CDR2 is SMNVEV in the germline V gene (reference sequence). CDR3 length: 14 residues. V lost 2 bases, J lost 1 base, and 8 bases lay in between. CDR3 bases: TGTGCCAGCAGTTTACTAGGTACGAACACTGAAGCTTTCTTT. Protein product: CASSLLGTNTEAFF.

The chain uses TRBV6-1 and TRBJ2-1; 12 bases line up with TRBD2. Unmatched junction bases numbered 2, after V lost 8 bases and J lost 6 bases. The germline V gene encodes CDR1 MNHNS and CDR2 SASEGT. The CDR3 length is 13 residues. This CDR3 is CASGTSGRNEQFF. For the CDR3, the DNA is TGTGCCAGCGGGACTAGCGGGCGCAATGAGCAGTTCTTC.

V usage is TRBV7-9 and J usage is TRBJ2-7, with D perhaps TRBD1 (6 bases). Germline V gene sequence: CDR1 SEHNR, CDR2 FQNEAQ (reference sequence). This CDR3 has 13 amino acids. Trimming took off 6 bases at V and 0 bases at J, with 9 bases between the two ends. The CDR3 is CASSRDTSYEQYF. The DNA of the CDR3 is TGTGCCAGCAGTAGGGACACCTCCTACGAGCAGTACTTC.

The rearrangement joins TRBV7-2 to TRBJ2-7, with D tentatively TRBD1 (5 bases). The V and J ends lost 8 bases and 7 bases respectively, with 18 bases between them. The CDR3 spans 13 residues. Germline V gene data show CDR1 as SGHTA and CDR2 as FQGNSA. The CDR3 region has the DNA TGTGCCAGCCGACAGTCCCGCTACAATGAGCAGTACTTC. Translated, it gives CASRQSRYNEQYF.

V and J are TRBV5-1 and TRBJ2-1, with 10 bases that match TRBD2. V lost 7 bases to trimming and J lost 8 bases; unmatched junction nucleotides: 9. The CDR3 totals 14 residues. CDR1 and CDR2 (germline): SGHRS, YFSETQ. The CDR3, as DNA: TGCGCCAGCGGGCCCCGGACTAGCGGCGATGAGCAGTTCTTC. Translated: CASGPRTSGDEQFF. The full variable domain, in which reference TRBV5-1 and TRBJ2-1 provide the parts outside the CDR3, is KAGVTQTPRYLIKTRGQQVTLSCSPISGHRSVSWYQQTPGQGLQFLFEYFSETQRNKGNFPGRFSGRQFSNSRSEMNVSTLELGDSALYLCASGPRTSGDEQFFGPGTRLTVL.

The rearrangement uses TRBV6-6 and TRBJ1-4; the D is unclear. The ends were cut back, 5 bases at V and 4 bases at J, with 8 bases in the middle. Germline assignment: CDR1 MNHNY and CDR2 SVGAGI (reference sequence). This CDR3 has 13 amino acids. For the CDR3, the DNA is TGTGCCAGCAGTCCGGGCTATAATGAAAAACTGTTTTTT. Its translation: CASSPGYNEKLFF.